This note documents a single T cell receptor beta chain sequence. Generated by immunoSEQ multiplex PCR, the TCRdb table keeps only in-frame clones and is missing some. The top ten hold around 18% of the sample, which has a few hundred thousand clones, approximately 92% seen once. The data stem from a study of blood T cell repertoires in COVID-19. This CDR3 region has 15 residues. V dropped 5 bases and J dropped 3; count of bases not matched to a gene: 7. Germline CDR1 MNHEY, CDR2 SMNVEV (reference sequence). Material for sequencing was PBMCs or T cells enriched from blood (not recorded which). The chain couples TRBV27 to TRBJ1-2; 9 nucleotides line up with TRBD1. The TCR originated in a woman younger than 45 who had recovered from COVID-19. Here the CDR3 DNA reads TGTGCCAGCAGTCCACAGGGGGCGTTTCACTATGGCTACACCTTC. Its protein is CASSPQGAFHYGYTF.